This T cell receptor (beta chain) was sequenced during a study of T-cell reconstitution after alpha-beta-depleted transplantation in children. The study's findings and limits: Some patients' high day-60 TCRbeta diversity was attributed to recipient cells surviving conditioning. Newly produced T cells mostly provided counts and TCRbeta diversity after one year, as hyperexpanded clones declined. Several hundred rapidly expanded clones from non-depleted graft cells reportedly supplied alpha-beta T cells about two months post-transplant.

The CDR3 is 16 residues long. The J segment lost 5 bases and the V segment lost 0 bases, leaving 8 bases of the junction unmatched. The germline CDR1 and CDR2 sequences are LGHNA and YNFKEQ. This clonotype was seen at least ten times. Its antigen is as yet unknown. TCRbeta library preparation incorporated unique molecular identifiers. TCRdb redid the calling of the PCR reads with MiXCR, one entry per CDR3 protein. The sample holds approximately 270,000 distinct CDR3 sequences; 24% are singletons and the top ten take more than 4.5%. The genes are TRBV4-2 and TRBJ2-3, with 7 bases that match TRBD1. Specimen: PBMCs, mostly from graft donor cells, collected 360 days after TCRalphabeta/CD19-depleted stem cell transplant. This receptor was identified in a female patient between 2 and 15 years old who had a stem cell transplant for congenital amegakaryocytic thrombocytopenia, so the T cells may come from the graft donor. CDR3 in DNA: TGTGCCAGCAGCCAAGATCACAAGGGGGCGCGAGATACGCAGTATTTT. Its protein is CASSQDHKGARDTQYF.